This TCR beta chain is from a study of cytomegalovirus exposure and HLA in healthy donors. The V end was cut by 5 bases, the J end by 1 base, with 14 bases between. CDR1 and CDR2 from the germline V gene are SEHNR and FQNEAQ (reference sequence). The CDR3 is made up of 15 amino acids. Of note for this clone: Its antigen is unidentified.

The PCR made use of 60 Vbeta and 13 Jbeta primers. Data came from immunoSEQ multiplex PCR; TCRdb stores just in-frame clones and leaves some out. The profile shows 180,000 or so clones, roughly three quarters of them singletons. Study outcomes and limitations: Later on, analysis showed that most CMV-associated TCR beta chains appeared to be HLA-restricted. In vitro checks showed that a few CMV-associated chains really do target CMV antigens. Equally common other TCR beta chains were less clonally expanded than HLA-associated ones, a later analysis found.

The receptor comes from a woman in her 30s in good health and CMV-seropositive. The chain combines TRBV7-9 with TRBJ1-1; D ambiguous. Sequencing was performed on PBMCs. The CDR3 protein is CASSPLEDGNTEAFF. CDR3 sequence (DNA): TGTGCCAGCAGCCCCCTAGAAGACGGGAACACTGAAGCTTTCTTT.